This T cell receptor (beta chain) was identified during a study of cytomegalovirus exposure and HLA in healthy donors (dated by TCRdb to 2015 to 2018). Concerning the study at large: In an earlier analysis of around 540 of the donors, approximately 300 Gb of sequence data and 90 million to 120 million unique TCR beta sequences from about 190 million T cells were reported. Rather than using new phenotypic data, the later analysis identified candidate immune exposures from TCR beta sequences and from how often those sequences occurred across donors. A later analysis re-analyzed previously published TCR beta repertoires from 550 to 700 donors and added high-resolution HLA genotyping to study TCR occurrence patterns. An earlier analysis of several hundred of the donors applied high-throughput TCR beta sequencing to assess whether each TCR beta V gene segment acted as functional or pseudogenic. High-throughput TCR immunosequencing, statistical association of individual TCRs with disease status, and machine learning were combined to predict cytomegalovirus infection status. Of the roughly 420 genotyped donors, roughly 80% were placed in the genetic ancestry cluster associated with self-reported Caucasian donors. Donor age, sex, ethnicity and CMV serostatus were compiled alongside the repertoire data. A later genetic analysis used genome-wide SNP genotypes for 398 of the 666 donors, treating that subset as a discovery cohort. Typing coverage varied by locus: roughly 629-640 donors for A, B, C, DRB1 and DQB1; 500 to 550 for DQA1; more than 600 for DPA1; roughly 450 for DPB1. The study aimed to test whether cataloging public T cell receptors could reveal signatures of past pathogen exposure. Every discovery cohort repertoire had been produced on one sequencing platform. HLA typing covered class I and class II loci at four-digit resolution. A few DR-DQ haplotypes were handled as single units for association and clustering because linkage in the cohort was strong. Along with the roughly 670-subject first cohort, a separate validation cohort of over a hundred different subjects was used. On average, over 200,000 unique TCR beta nucleotide sequences were sequenced per donor among roughly 430 genotyped donors of the cohort, with roughly 19% of those sequences being non-productive. The T cell repertoires of 666 subjects were profiled by immunosequencing and related to cytomegalovirus serostatus. Roughly 300 gigabases of sequencing data and approximately 93 million unique TCR sequences were included in an early release covering several hundred HLA-typed donors.

Overall results and qualifications from the work: HLA typing was unavailable for some donors at each locus, so association tests used only the typed subset. In vitro tests confirmed that a few of the cytomegalovirus-associated TCR beta chains recognize cytomegalovirus antigens. Broadly in line with IMGT annotations, most TCR beta V segments showed up in productive rearrangements about 90% or about 30% of the time in an earlier analysis of 587 of the donors. CMV serostatus was the only immune exposure information available for the cohort. Compared with the 666-donor mean, donors in an Asian-associated ancestry cluster had fewer N-insertions in productive TCRs, according to a later genetic analysis. V-gene and J-gene trimming of TCR beta chains was associated with a missense DCLRE1C variant in a later genetic analysis, and the association was replicated in an independent cohort. In a later analysis, HLA-associated TCR beta chains showed more clonal expansion and lower generation probabilities than non-associated chains that were equally common. The presence/absence analyses assumed that sequencing depth was roughly uniform across donors, and that assumption may not be true. A later analysis found that TCR association rates varied across HLA loci, with DRB1 alleles showing the most associated TCRs and HLA-C alleles the fewest. Specific HLA alleles were associated with roughly 16,000 TCR beta sequences at a false discovery rate of 0.05 in a later analysis. When HLA alleles, especially DR and DQ, strongly co-occurred, attributing TCR associations to individual alleles was difficult. In a later analysis, several top co-occurrence clusters were reported to appear linked to parvovirus B19, influenza, CMV and Epstein-Barr virus. Linkage disequilibrium might explain the correlated functional status among segregating V segments, but an unknown experimental factor could not be ruled out. The authors suggested that the approach could potentially be extended to other disease states and immunological phenotypes. The earlier analysis of 587 of the donors excluded some 15 rarely observed V segments, including chromosome 9 orphons, because counts were too low. The sequencing pipeline was judged likely to have produced a cluster of highly shared sequence variants as a technical artifact. The cohort was sequenced for TCR beta chains only, and without alpha or paired-chain data the features that could be detected were limited. In both the original and validation cohorts, the classifier was reported to diagnose cytomegalovirus status with high specificity and sensitivity. Most TCR sequences were seen in very few donors, while some public TCRs were found in many individuals. A further reported finding was that TCR beta sequences accurately predicted the HLA-A and HLA-B alleles for most subjects in the first cohort. The study gave a list of 150 to 200 TCR beta chains associated with cytomegalovirus. Some IMGT-functional V segments, including TRBV6-2 and TRBV6-3, could not be told apart with the 87-base-pair reads, so those segments were excluded. Most CMV-associated TCR beta chains appeared to be HLA-restricted in a later analysis, and the HLA associations seemed to be driven largely by CMV exposure.

Points on this clone: What this receptor recognizes is not known. No base quality values were provided; no much bigger clone lies one nucleotide off.

Receptor amplification or capture employed the immunoSEQ multiplex PCR assay. A mixture of 60 forward primers for TCR Vbeta segments and 13 reverse primers for TCR Jbeta segments was used in the multiplex PCR. The CDR3 region of rearranged TCR beta genes was amplified from genomic DNA by a multiplex PCR assay. The amplified TCR beta libraries were sequenced on the Illumina HiSeq System as 87-base-pair reads. In the original analysis: A later analysis counted about 80 million unique TCR beta chains across the 550 to 700 repertoires, and 10 million to 12 million of these chains were shared by at least two donors. A nearest-neighbor algorithm error-corrected the raw reads and collapsed the reads into unique sequences, merging closely related sequences to remove PCR and sequencing errors. To assign V, D and J gene segments, CDR3 sequences were aligned to IMGT reference sequences. Each retained sequence needed at least a six-nucleotide match to both a V gene segment and a J gene segment. A rearrangement was called productive if the CDR3 had no stop codons and remained in frame with V and J, and every other rearrangement was called non-productive. CDR3 was defined according to IMGT convention as the region running from the second conserved V-encoded cysteine to the conserved J-encoded phenylalanine. Sequences without an unambiguous match to a single V gene segment were excluded from the earlier analysis of approximately 560 of the donors. In an earlier analysis of some 590 of the donors, a V segment was called functional when productive rearrangements were above 56.7%, and segregating when the standard deviation between donors exceeded 5%. A statistical classification framework was built to diagnose cytomegalovirus status from the catalog of TCR beta chain sequences. A later analysis assigned V and J genes by comparing TCR nucleotide sequences with IMGT/GENE-DB human TR gene sequences. The TCRdist pipeline was used in a later analysis to assign CDR3 sequences and most-parsimonious VDJ recombination scenarios. A later analysis defined each TCR beta chain by its CDR3 amino acid sequence plus V-gene family, and excluded reads lacking a unique V-gene family. As a way to deal with suspected cross-contamination and a sequencing artifact, a later analysis dropped 450 to 600 nucleotide sequences that were highly shared and had low generation probability. In a later analysis, a clonal expansion index was calculated for each public chain from normalized within-repertoire ranks of inferred template counts. In a later analysis, generation probabilities were computed with a VDJ recombination model fitted to out-of-frame rearrangements, and the resulting probabilities were checked against IGoR. A later analysis scored TCR-TCR, TCR-HLA and TCR-CMV co-occurrence with hypergeometric tests, applying a repertoire-size bias correction to TCR pairs. False discovery rates were estimated in a later analysis by permuting HLA or CMV assignments 20 times. In a later analysis, co-occurring TCRs were grouped using DBSCAN, and TCRdist sequence similarity was added for clustering within HLA-allele-positive subsets. Repertoires with fewer than 30,000 or more than 120,000 public chains, plus five repertoires with anomalous nucleotide sharing, were excluded from co-occurrence clustering. TCRdb stores this immuneACCESS table with in-frame sequences only. Part of the clones is absent; in the studies checked, under half of the shortfall reflects unresolved V genes, and no reason is known for the rest. That table supplies the V and J calls and clone size; D and trimming were determined from the DNA. The sample contains about 140,000 clones, about 80% of them found a single time. The ten largest make up roughly 2.2% of the sample.

V loses 6 bases of germline sequence and J loses 2 bases, and the interval between the two ends is 17 bases. The CDR3 sequence holds 15 residues, the cysteine and phenylalanine included. Just the 45-base CDR3 DNA is kept, in frame starting at base 1. CDR1 MNHEY and CDR2 SVGAGI are derived from the germline V gene. The cohort was made up of about 670 healthy bone marrow donors. All cohort members were sampled while nominally healthy, although unrecorded immune exposures were likely present. The donor was CMV seronegative and was included in the group of under 450 seronegative cohort members. A peripheral blood sample was collected from each donor, and TCR beta sequencing was performed on peripheral blood mononuclear cells. Genomic DNA was extracted from the blood cell samples with the Qiagen DNeasy Blood Extraction Kit.

This receptor was obtained from a man aged 25-40 years in good health and CMV-seronegative. The sequence is built from TRBV6-5 and TRBJ2-7; a tentative D call is TRBD1 (6 bases match). Sequenced sample: PBMCs. The sequenced DNA: TGTGCCAGCAGAGTAGAGCCGGGACAAGCCTACGAGCAGTACTTC. It encodes CASRVEPGQAYEQYF.